The clone carrying this TCR beta chain was seen a single time. Its specificity is unknown. This record belongs to a study of cytomegalovirus exposure and HLA in healthy donors. Overall study: Previous work identified 95 million to 120 million unique TCR beta sequences from 200 million or so T cells. Regarding the study as a whole: In an earlier analysis, about 90% or about 30%: the productive usage of most TCR beta V segments. Sequencing depth roughly uniform across donors was assumed in presence/absence analyses. Later analysis showed TCR association rates varying by HLA locus, highest for DRB1 and lowest for HLA-C.

PCR primers comprised 60 Vbeta and 13 Jbeta primers. Measured with immunoSEQ multiplex PCR; TCRdb has only the in-frame clones, and not every one. The data show 150,000 to 200,000 clones, around 72% seen once. The CDR3 has 16 amino acids. The V gene's germline CDR1 is SEHNR and CDR2 FQNEAQ (reference sequence). V trimming: 0 bases; J trimming: 4 bases; junction bases outside the gene matches: 8. Sequenced input: PBMCs. The clonotype originates from a man in his forties or fifties in good health and CMV-seronegative. The chain links TRBV7-9 to TRBJ1-2; 7 bases match TRBD1. Here the CDR3 DNA reads TGTGCCAGCAGCTTAGCAGCAGGGGGTGCTAGCTATGGCTACACCTTC. Amino acid sequence: CASSLAAGGASYGYTF.